This TCR beta chain was captured by sequencing in a study of cytomegalovirus exposure and HLA in healthy donors. Findings and limits, study-wide: Most likely, a cluster of highly shared sequence variants arose as a sequencing artifact.

The PCR used 60 Vbeta and 13 Jbeta primers. Profiled with immunoSEQ multiplex PCR; TCRdb holds only in-frame clones, not every one. The data show under 150,000 clones, with approximately 81% seen just once and 0.55% to 0.75% held by the top ten. This CDR3 comprises 14 residues. Deletions cut 6 bases from V and 7 bases from J, with 13 bases between. CDR1 and CDR2 (germline): MGHDK, SYGVNS. As regards this clone: Its antigen is unidentified.

The source material was PBMCs. The sequence derives from a man aged 18 to 30 in good health and CMV-seronegative. This chain uses TRBV25-1 with TRBJ1-6; no clear D gene. CDR3 sequence reads: CASSGVGKNSPLHF. The DNA for the CDR3 is TGTGCCAGCAGCGGGGTAGGGAAGAATTCACCCCTCCACTTT.